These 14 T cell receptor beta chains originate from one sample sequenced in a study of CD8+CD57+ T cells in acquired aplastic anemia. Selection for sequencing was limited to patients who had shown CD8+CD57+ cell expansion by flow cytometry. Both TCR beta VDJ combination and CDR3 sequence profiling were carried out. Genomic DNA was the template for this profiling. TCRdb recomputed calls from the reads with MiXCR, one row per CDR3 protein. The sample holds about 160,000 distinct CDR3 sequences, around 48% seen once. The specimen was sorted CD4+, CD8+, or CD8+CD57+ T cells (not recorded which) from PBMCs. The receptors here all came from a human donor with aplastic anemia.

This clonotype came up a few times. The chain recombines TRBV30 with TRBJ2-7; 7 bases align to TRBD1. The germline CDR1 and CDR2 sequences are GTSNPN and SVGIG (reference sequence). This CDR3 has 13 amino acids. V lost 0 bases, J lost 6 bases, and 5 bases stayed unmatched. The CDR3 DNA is TGTGCCTGGAGTGTACTAGGGGGCGCCGAGCAGTACTTC. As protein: CAWSVLGGAEQYF. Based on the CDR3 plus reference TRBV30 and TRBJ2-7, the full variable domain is SQTIHQWPATLVQPVGSPLSLECTVEGTSNPNLYWYRQAAGRGLQLLFYSVGIGQISSEVPQNLSASRPQDRQFILSSKKLLLSDSGFYLCAWSVLGGAEQYFGPGTRLTVT.

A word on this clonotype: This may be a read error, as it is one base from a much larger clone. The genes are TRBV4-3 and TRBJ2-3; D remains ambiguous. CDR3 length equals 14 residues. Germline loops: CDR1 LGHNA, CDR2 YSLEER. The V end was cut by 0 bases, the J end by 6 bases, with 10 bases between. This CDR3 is CASSQDWKVDTQYF. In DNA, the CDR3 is TGCGCCAGCAGCCAAGACTGGAAGGTGGATACGCAGTATTTT.

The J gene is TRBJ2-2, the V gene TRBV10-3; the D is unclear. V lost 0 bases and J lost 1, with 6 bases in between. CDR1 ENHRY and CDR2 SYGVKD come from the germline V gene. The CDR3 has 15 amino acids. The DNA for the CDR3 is TGTGCCATCAGTGAGTCGGGCAAGAACACCGGGGAGCTGTTTTTT. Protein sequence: CAISESGKNTGELFF.

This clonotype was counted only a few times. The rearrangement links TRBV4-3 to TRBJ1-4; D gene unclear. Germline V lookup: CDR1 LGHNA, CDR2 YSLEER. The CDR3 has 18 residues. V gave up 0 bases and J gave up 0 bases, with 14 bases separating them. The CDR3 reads CASSQDWIVYATNEKLFF. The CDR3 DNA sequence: TGCGCCAGCAGCCAAGATTGGATAGTCTATGCAACTAATGAAAAACTGTTTTTT.

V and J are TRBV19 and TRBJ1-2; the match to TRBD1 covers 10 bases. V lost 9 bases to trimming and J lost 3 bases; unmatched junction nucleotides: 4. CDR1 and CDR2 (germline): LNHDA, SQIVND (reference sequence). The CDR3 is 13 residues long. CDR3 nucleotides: TGTGCCAGCCGACAGGGGGCTTACTATGGCTACACCTTC. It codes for CASRQGAYYGYTF.

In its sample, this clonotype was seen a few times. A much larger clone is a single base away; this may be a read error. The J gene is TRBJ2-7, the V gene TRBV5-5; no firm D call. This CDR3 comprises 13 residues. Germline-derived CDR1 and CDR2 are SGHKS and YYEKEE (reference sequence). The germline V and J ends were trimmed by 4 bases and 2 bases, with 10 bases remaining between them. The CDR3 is CASSPLEAYEQYF. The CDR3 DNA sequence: TGTGCCAGCAGCCCCCTAGAAGCCTACGAGCAGTACTTC.

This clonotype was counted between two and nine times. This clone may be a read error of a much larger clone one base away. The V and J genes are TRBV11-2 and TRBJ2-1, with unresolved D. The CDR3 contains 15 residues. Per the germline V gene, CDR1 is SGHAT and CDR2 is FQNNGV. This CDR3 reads CASGLHAGSYNEQFF. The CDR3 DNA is TGTGCCAGCGGCTTACACGCAGGCTCCTACAATGAGCAGTTCTTC.

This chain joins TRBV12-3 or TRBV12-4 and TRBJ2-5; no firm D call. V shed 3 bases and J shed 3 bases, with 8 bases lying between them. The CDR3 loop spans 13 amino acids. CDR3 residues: CASSFGVKETQYF. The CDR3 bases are TGTGCCAGCAGTTTCGGTGTCAAAGAGACCCAGTACTTC.

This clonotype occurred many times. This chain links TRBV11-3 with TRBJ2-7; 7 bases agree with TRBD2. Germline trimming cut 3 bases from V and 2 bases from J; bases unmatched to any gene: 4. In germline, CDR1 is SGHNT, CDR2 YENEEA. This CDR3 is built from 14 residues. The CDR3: CASSLRLAPYEQYF. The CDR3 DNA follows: TGTGCCAGCAGCTTGAGACTAGCTCCCTACGAGCAGTACTTC.

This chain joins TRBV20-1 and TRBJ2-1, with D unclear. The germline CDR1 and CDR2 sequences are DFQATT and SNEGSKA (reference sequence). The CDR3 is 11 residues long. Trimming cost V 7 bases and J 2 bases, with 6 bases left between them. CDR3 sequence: CSVQAYNEQFF. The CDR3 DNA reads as TGCAGTGTTCAGGCCTACAATGAGCAGTTCTTC.

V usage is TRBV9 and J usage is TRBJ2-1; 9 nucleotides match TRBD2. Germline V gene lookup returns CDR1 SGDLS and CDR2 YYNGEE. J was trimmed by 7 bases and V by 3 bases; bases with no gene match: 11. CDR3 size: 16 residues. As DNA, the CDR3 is TGTGCCAGCAGCGCCGGGGGGACTAGCAGTAGGAATGAGCAGTTCTTC. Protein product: CASSAGGTSSRNEQFF.

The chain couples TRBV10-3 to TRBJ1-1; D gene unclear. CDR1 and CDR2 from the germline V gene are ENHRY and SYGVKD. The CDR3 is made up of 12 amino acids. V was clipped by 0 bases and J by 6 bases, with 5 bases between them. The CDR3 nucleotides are TGTGCCATCAGTGAGTCAACGGCTGAAGCTTTCTTT. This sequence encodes CAISESTAEAFF.

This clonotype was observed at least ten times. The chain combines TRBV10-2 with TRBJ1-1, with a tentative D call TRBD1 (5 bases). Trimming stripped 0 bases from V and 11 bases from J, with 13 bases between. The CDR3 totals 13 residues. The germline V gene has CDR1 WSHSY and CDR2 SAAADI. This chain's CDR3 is CASSESQDITAFF. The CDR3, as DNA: TGCGCCAGCAGTGAGTCGCAGGACATAACCGCTTTCTTT.

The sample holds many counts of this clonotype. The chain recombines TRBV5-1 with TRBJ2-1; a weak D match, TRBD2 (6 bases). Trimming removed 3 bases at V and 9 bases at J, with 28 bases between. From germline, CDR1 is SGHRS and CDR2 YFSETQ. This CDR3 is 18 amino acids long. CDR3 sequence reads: CASSWGDPVSVAGGEQFF. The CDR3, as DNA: TGCGCCAGCAGCTGGGGGGACCCCGTTTCAGTAGCTGGGGGTGAGCAGTTCTTC.